The 30 T cell receptor beta chains below come from one sample, sequenced in a study of T-cell memory formation after mild COVID-19. Via MiXCR, TCRdb re-called the 5' RACE reads, giving one row per CDR3 protein. This table holds 450,000 to 650,000 distinct CDR3 sequences, around 17% found once. Sequenced material: PBMCs or a T cell subset sorted from them (not recorded which). The receptor set was obtained from an adult woman who had mild COVID-19 (a few samples of this study predate the infection). Cell type and time point are not known.

The V gene is TRBV24-1, the J gene TRBJ2-3, with a weak D call TRBD2 (6 bases). CDR1 is KGHDR, CDR2 SFDVKD, per germline. The CDR3 consists of 15 residues. V lost 7 bases, J lost 1 base, and 14 bases lay in between. CDR3 in DNA: TGTGCCACCAGCTTAGCGGATACCCGCACAGATACGCAGTATTTT. This translates into CATSLADTRTDTQYF.

This clonotype was picked up many times. This chain uses TRBV7-3 with TRBJ1-1; no clear D gene. V lost 5 bases and J lost 5, with 12 bases in between. CDR1 SGHTA and CDR2 FQGTGA come from the germline V gene. This CDR3 region has 13 residues. The CDR3 reads CASSNNGGTEAFF. The CDR3 nucleotides read TGTGCCAGCAGCAACAATGGTGGGACTGAAGCTTTCTTT.

This clonotype was detected a few times. V usage is TRBV5-6 and J usage is TRBJ2-1; D is possibly TRBD1 (5 bases). The CDR3 loop spans 11 amino acids. Germline V lookup: CDR1 SGHDT, CDR2 YYEEEE. V was trimmed by 3 bases and J by 13 bases, leaving 11 bases between them. CDR3 region: CASSSGHSQFF. CDR3 in DNA: TGTGCCAGCAGCTCTGGACATTCCCAGTTCTTC.

This clonotype was seen more than once but under ten times. V usage is TRBV7-6 and J usage is TRBJ2-5; no reliable D call. Per the germline V gene, CDR1 is SGHVS and CDR2 is FNYEAQ. The CDR3 spans 12 residues. V was pared by 8 bases and J by 1 base, with 8 bases between. For the CDR3, the DNA is TGTGCCAGCGGAGTATCCCAAGAGACCCAGTACTTC. Residues: CASGVSQETQYF. The full variable domain, its missing parts supplied by reference TRBV7-6 and TRBJ2-5, is GAGVSQSPRYKVTKRGQDVALRCDPISGHVSLYWYRQALGQGPEFLTYFNYEAQQDKSGLPNDRFSAERPEGSISTLTIQRTEQRDSAMYRCASGVSQETQYFGPGTRLLVL.

The chain has TRBV2 and TRBJ1-6, with unresolved D. V lost 7 bases to trimming and J lost 8 bases, with 12 bases between them. Germline assignment: CDR1 SNHLY and CDR2 FYNNEI. The CDR3 runs 13 residues. The CDR3 nucleotides read TGTGCCAGCACTCCAGTCCCCCATTCACCCCTCCACTTT. Protein product: CASTPVPHSPLHF. Complete variable domain (other parts from reference TRBV2 and TRBJ1-6): EPEVTQTPSHQVTQMGQEVILRCVPISNHLYFYWYRQILGQKVEFLVSFYNNEISEKSEIFDDQFSVERPDGSNFTLKIRSTKLEDSAMYFCASTPVPHSPLHFGNGTRLTVT.

Only a few counts were recorded for this clonotype. CDR3 DNA: TGTGCCTGGAGTGTTGGGGGGGATCAGCCCCAGCATTTT. This gives the protein CAWSVGGDQPQHF. The genes are TRBV30 and TRBJ1-5; D possibly corresponds to TRBD1 (5 bases). Trimming cost V 0 bases and J 5 bases, with 8 bases left between them. This CDR3 is built from 13 residues. The germline V gene encodes CDR1 GTSNPN and CDR2 SVGIG (reference sequence).

The rearrangement uses TRBV7-9 and TRBJ2-3, with D perhaps matching TRBD1 (6 bases). V lost 1 base and J 4 bases, leaving 9 bases between the germline ends. CDR3 size: 14 residues. CDR1 and CDR2 (germline): SEHNR, FQNEAQ (reference sequence). CDR3: CASSLGSGADTQYF. As DNA, the CDR3 is TGTGCCAGCAGCTTAGGATCAGGGGCAGATACGCAGTATTTT.

The rearrangement uses TRBV6-5 and TRBJ1-1; D is possibly TRBD1 (6 bases). V lost 0 bases to trimming and J lost 9 bases, with 11 bases between them. The germline V gene encodes CDR1 MNHEY and CDR2 SVGAGI. The CDR3 totals 13 residues. The CDR3 protein is CASSYSRWDKAFF. For the CDR3, the DNA is TGTGCCAGCAGTTACTCGAGATGGGACAAAGCTTTCTTT.

This clonotype was recorded many times. V gene TRBV7-2 combines with J gene TRBJ2-7; tentatively, D is TRBD2 (6 bases). CDR1 and CDR2 from the germline V gene are SGHTA and FQGNSA. V dropped 0 bases and J dropped 1 base, with 13 bases sitting between them. The CDR3 contains 16 residues. In nucleotides, the CDR3 is TGTGCCAGCAGCTTAGCGCCTTGGAGGGGATCCTACGAGCAGTACTTC. This gives the protein CASSLAPWRGSYEQYF.

This clonotype was recorded a few times. This chain links TRBV24-1 with TRBJ2-5; 10 bases map to TRBD2. Germline CDR1 KGHDR, CDR2 SFDVKD. The CDR3 totals 16 residues. The V segment lost 2 bases and the J segment 4 bases; nucleotides outside the gene matches: 6. The CDR3 loop reads CATSDYRAGGPETQYF. The CDR3 bases are TGTGCCACCAGTGATTATCGAGCGGGAGGGCCAGAGACCCAGTACTTC.

The CDR3 nucleotides are TGTGCCAGCAGCTTAGGGGTAGCGGGAGGGCCGACAGATACGCAGTATTTT. It is translated as CASSLGVAGGPTDTQYF. The V gene is TRBV7-6, the J gene TRBJ2-3; the match to TRBD2 covers 11 bases. The CDR3 consists of 17 residues. After removal of 1 base from V and 3 bases from J, the junction contained 6 bases not matched to a gene. Germline CDR1 is SGHVS and CDR2 is FNYEAQ. Variable domain in full (rest from reference TRBV7-6 and TRBJ2-3): GAGVSQSPRYKVTKRGQDVALRCDPISGHVSLYWYRQALGQGPEFLTYFNYEAQQDKSGLPNDRFSAERPEGSISTLTIQRTEQRDSAMYRCASSLGVAGGPTDTQYFGPGTRLTVL.

This chain joins TRBV15 and TRBJ1-5; D is ambiguous. Germline V gives CDR1 LNHNV, CDR2 YYDKDF (reference sequence). V shed 3 bases and J shed 4 bases, with 10 bases lying between them. The CDR3 covers 14 residues. The CDR3 nucleotides are TGTGCCACCAGCAGGGTAGCCCCAAATCAGCCCCAGCATTTT. This gives the protein CATSRVAPNQPQHF.

V is TRBV29-1 and J is TRBJ2-4, with a weak D call TRBD1 (6 bases). Between the trimmed V and J ends, which lost 3 bases and 0 bases, there was a span of 9 bases. The CDR3 runs to 14 residues. Germline-derived CDR1 and CDR2 are SQVTM and ANQGSEA. DNA of the CDR3: TGCAGCGTTGAGGTACAGGGAGCCAAAAACATTCAGTACTTC. Amino acid sequence: CSVEVQGAKNIQYF.

The rearrangement links TRBV6-2 or TRBV6-3 to TRBJ2-2, with D possibly matching TRBD1 (5 bases). With 2 bases removed from V and 6 bases from J, the gap between germline ends came to 10 bases. The germline gives CDR1 MNHEY, CDR2 SVGEGT. The CDR3 covers 14 residues. CDR3 loop: CASSYPGKPGELFF. For the CDR3, the DNA is TGTGCCAGCAGTTACCCAGGGAAGCCCGGGGAGCTGTTTTTT.

This clonotype has a count of ten or more. The chain is built from TRBV7-2 and TRBJ2-7; TRBD1 matches 11 bases. This CDR3 region has 14 residues. Germline assignment: CDR1 SGHTA and CDR2 FQGNSA. Trimming took 8 bases from V and 4 from J; bases not matched to a gene: 7. The CDR3 loop is CASSLDRGRYEQYF. The DNA for the CDR3 is TGTGCCAGCTCGTTGGACAGGGGGCGTTACGAGCAGTACTTC. The whole variable domain, remainder taken from reference TRBV7-2 and TRBJ2-7, is GAGVSQSPSNKVTEKGKDVELRCDPISGHTALYWYRQSLGQGLEFLIYFQGNSAPDKSGLPSDRFSAERTGGSVSTLTIQRTQQEDSAVYLCASSLDRGRYEQYFGPGTRLTVT.

This chain links TRBV15 with TRBJ1-3; TRBD1 matches at 7 bases. This CDR3 region has 16 residues. Trimming at V came to 0 bases and at J to 0 bases, leaving 2 bases not matched to a gene. CDR1 is LNHNV and CDR2 is YYDKDF in the germline V gene (reference sequence). CDR3: CATSRDGDSSGNTIYF. As DNA, the CDR3 is TGTGCCACCAGCAGAGATGGGGACAGCTCTGGAAACACCATATATTTT.

DNA for the CDR3: TGCAGTATAGTTGAGGCCTACAATGAGCAGTTCTTC. Translating gives CSIVEAYNEQFF. This chain links TRBV20-1 with TRBJ2-1; D is uncertain. CDR1 and CDR2 from the germline V gene are DFQATT and SNEGSKA (reference sequence). V was clipped by 8 bases and J by 2 bases, with 10 bases between them. CDR3 length: 12 residues.

In its sample, this clonotype was seen a few times. J is TRBJ2-1 and V is TRBV7-2; 7 bases match TRBD1. Germline loops: CDR1 SGHTA, CDR2 FQGNSA. This CDR3 is built from 17 residues. The trim removed 2 bases at V and 0 bases at J, leaving 7 bases unmatched. DNA for the CDR3: TGTGCCAGCAGCTTAAGGGGGCTCATTAACTCCTACAATGAGCAGTTCTTC. This encodes CASSLRGLINSYNEQFF.

This clonotype has a handful of counts. The V gene is TRBV19, the J gene TRBJ2-7; 8 positions match TRBD1. From germline, CDR1 is LNHDA and CDR2 SQIVND (reference sequence). CDR3 length: 18 residues. Trimming at V came to 3 bases and at J to 7 bases, leaving 20 bases not matched to a gene. In DNA form, the CDR3 reads TGTGCCAGTAGTATTCAGGTCTATCATGACAGGGGAGAAAGGGAGCAGTACTTC. It codes for CASSIQVYHDRGEREQYF.

As for this clonotype: One junction end does not reproduce the germline sequence, and a read error may be involved. The chain recombines TRBV7-7 with TRBJ2-5, with a weak D call TRBD2 (6 bases). Per germline, CDR1 SSHAT and CDR2 FNYEAQ (reference sequence). This CDR3 comprises 15 residues. Here the CDR3 DNA reads TGTGCTAGCAGCTTAGCAGCGGGCCGGCAAGAGACCCAGTACTTC. This encodes CASSLAAGRQETQYF. Looking up the rest from reference TRBV7-7 and TRBJ2-5 gives the full variable domain: GAGVSQSPRYKVTKRGQDVTLRCDPISSHATLYWYQQALGQGPEFLTYFNYEAQPDKSGLPSDRFSAERPEGSISTLTIQRTEQRDSAMYRCASSLAAGRQETQYFGPGTRLLVL.

The chain uses TRBV4-1 and TRBJ1-4; the D is unclear. The V gene lost 4 bases and the J gene lost 8 bases, with 8 bases spanning the gap. CDR1 is MGHRA, CDR2 YSYEKL, per germline. There are 12 residues in the CDR3. In DNA, the CDR3 is TGCGCCAGCAGCCCTTCACTAGAAAAACTGTTTTTT. It translates to CASSPSLEKLFF.

This clonotype was counted many times. The J gene is TRBJ2-7, the V gene TRBV7-8; possible D gene TRBD1, 6 bases. Trimming stripped 1 base from V and 0 bases from J, with 10 bases between. There are 15 residues in the CDR3. Germline lookup yields CDR1 SGHVS and CDR2 FQNEAQ. Here the CDR3 reads CASSLEDSYSYEQYF. DNA for the CDR3: TGTGCCAGCAGCTTAGAGGACAGCTACTCCTACGAGCAGTACTTC.

V gene TRBV5-1 combines with J gene TRBJ1-2; no reliable D call. In germline, CDR1 is SGHRS, CDR2 YFSETQ. V lost 1 base to trimming and J lost 4 bases, with 8 bases between them. This CDR3 region has 13 residues. CDR3 coding DNA: TGCGCCAGCAGCTTGTCTGACGTCTATGGCTACACCTTC. Encoded protein: CASSLSDVYGYTF.

The V call is TRBV7-9, the J call TRBJ1-4; 8 nucleotides match TRBD1. This CDR3 is 16 amino acids long. Germline assignment: CDR1 SEHNR and CDR2 FQNEAQ (reference sequence). Trimming removed 3 bases from V and 4 bases from J; junction bases left unmatched: 7. In nucleotides, the CDR3 is TGTGCCAGCAGCTTTCTGTTTACAGGGGGTAATGAAAAACTGTTTTTT. Protein sequence: CASSFLFTGGNEKLFF. The full variable domain, rest sourced from reference TRBV7-9 and TRBJ1-4, is DTGVSQNPRHKITKRGQNVTFRCDPISEHNRLYWYRQTLGQGPEFLTYFQNEAQLEKSRLLSDRFSAERPKGSFSTLEIQRTEQGDSAMYLCASSFLFTGGNEKLFFGSGTQLSVL.

J is TRBJ1-5 and V is TRBV6-2 or TRBV6-3, with D maybe TRBD1 (6 bases). Germline CDR1 and CDR2: MNHEY and SVGEGT. Trimming cost V 7 bases and J 3 bases, with 13 bases left between them. This CDR3 region has 14 residues. CDR3 loop: CASIHQGSNQPQHF. For the CDR3, the DNA is TGTGCCAGCATCCACCAGGGGTCCAATCAGCCCCAGCATTTT.

This clonotype was observed many times. The V gene is TRBV7-2, the J gene TRBJ2-3; 7 bases match TRBD2. Trimming removed 7 bases from V and 0 bases from J; junction bases left unmatched: 4. Germline loops: CDR1 SGHTA, CDR2 FQGNSA. The CDR3 has 14 amino acids. The chain's CDR3 is CASKLGGSTDTQYF. The CDR3 DNA is TGTGCCAGCAAACTCGGGGGGAGCACAGATACGCAGTATTTT.

The chain uses TRBV20-1 and TRBJ2-1, with unresolved D. The CDR3 consists of 13 residues. Germline V CDR1 and CDR2: DFQATT, SNEGSKA (reference sequence). The V gene lost 6 bases and the J gene lost 5 bases, with 14 bases spanning the gap. The CDR3, as DNA: TGCAGTGCATGGACCAGTGGGGACAATGAGCAGTTCTTC. Translation: CSAWTSGDNEQFF.

This clonotype was detected many times. V and J are TRBV5-6 and TRBJ2-1; the D is unclear. Trimming took off 2 bases at V and 0 bases at J, with 6 bases between the two ends. CDR1 is SGHDT and CDR2 is YYEEEE in the germline V gene. The CDR3 length is 14 residues. The CDR3 DNA sequence: TGTGCCAGCAGCTTAGGTATCTCCTACAATGAGCAGTTCTTC. Protein: CASSLGISYNEQFF.

This chain's CDR3 is CASSWRTNEKLFF. The CDR3 DNA reads TGCGCCAGCAGCTGGCGAACTAATGAAAAACTGTTTTTT. The chain is built from TRBV5-1 and TRBJ1-4; unclear D gene. This CDR3 contains 13 residues. The germline V gene has CDR1 SGHRS and CDR2 YFSETQ. Trimming removed 3 bases at V and 1 base at J, with 4 bases between. The whole variable domain, filled in from reference TRBV5-1 and TRBJ1-4, reads KAGVTQTPRYLIKTRGQQVTLSCSPISGHRSVSWYQQTPGQGLQFLFEYFSETQRNKGNFPGRFSGRQFSNSRSEMNVSTLELGDSALYLCASSWRTNEKLFFGSGTQLSVL.

This clonotype was seen many times. The chain combines TRBV7-6 with TRBJ1-2, with D hard to call. CDR1 SGHVS and CDR2 FNYEAQ come from the germline V gene. This CDR3 comprises 15 residues. V lost 2 bases to trimming and J lost 4 bases, with 14 bases between them. CDR3 nucleotide sequence: TGTGCCAGCAGCTTAAGAATTACGGGGAGCTATGGCTACACCTTC. It encodes CASSLRITGSYGYTF.